This T cell receptor (beta chain) stems from a study of cytomegalovirus exposure and HLA in healthy donors. The study's findings and limits: Cytomegalovirus-associated status was assigned to 150 or so TCR beta chains.

The length of the CDR3 is 14 residues. Per the germline V gene, CDR1 is SNHLY and CDR2 is FYNNEI. The V end was cut by 8 bases, the J end by 5 bases, with 16 bases between. This clone was detected only a few times. Antigen unknown. PCR primers comprised 60 Vbeta and 13 Jbeta primers. The table came from immunoSEQ multiplex PCR; TCRdb's copy has only in-frame clones and leaves some out. The table has 130,000 or so clones, under 10% seen once; the top ten hold roughly 6.4%. The sample taken for sequencing was PBMCs. The chain joins TRBV2 to TRBJ1-5; TRBD1 might be the D (5 bases). The source is a woman aged 40 to 50 in good health and CMV-seropositive. Here the CDR3 reads CASRYRFRDQPQHF. CDR3 DNA: TGTGCCAGCCGATACAGGTTTCGCGATCAGCCCCAGCATTTT. Supplemented by reference TRBV2 and TRBJ1-5, the full variable domain reads EPEVTQTPSHQVTQMGQEVILRCVPISNHLYFYWYRQILGQKVEFLVSFYNNEISEKSEIFDDQFSVERPDGSNFTLKIRSTKLEDSAMYFCASRYRFRDQPQHFGDGTRLSIL.